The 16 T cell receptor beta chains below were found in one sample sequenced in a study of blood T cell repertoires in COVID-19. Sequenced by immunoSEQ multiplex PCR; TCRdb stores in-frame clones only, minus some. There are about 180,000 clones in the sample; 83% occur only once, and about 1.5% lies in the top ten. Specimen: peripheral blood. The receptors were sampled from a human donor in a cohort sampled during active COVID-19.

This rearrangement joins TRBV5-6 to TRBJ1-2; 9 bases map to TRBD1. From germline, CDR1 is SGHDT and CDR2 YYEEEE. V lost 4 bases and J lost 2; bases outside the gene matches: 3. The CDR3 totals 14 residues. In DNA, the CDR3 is TGTGCCAGCAGCCTCGGACAGGGGAACTATGGCTACACCTTC. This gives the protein CASSLGQGNYGYTF.

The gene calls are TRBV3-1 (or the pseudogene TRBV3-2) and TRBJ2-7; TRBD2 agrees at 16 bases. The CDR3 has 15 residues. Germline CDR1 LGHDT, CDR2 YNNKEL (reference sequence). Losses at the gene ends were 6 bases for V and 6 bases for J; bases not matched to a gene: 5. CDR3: CASRGTSGRAGEQYF. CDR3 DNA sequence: TGTGCCAGCAGGGGGACTAGCGGGAGGGCCGGCGAGCAGTACTTC.

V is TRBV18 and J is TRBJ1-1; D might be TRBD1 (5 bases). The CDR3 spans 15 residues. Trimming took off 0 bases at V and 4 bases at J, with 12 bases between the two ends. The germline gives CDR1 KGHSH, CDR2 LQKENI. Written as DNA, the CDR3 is TGTGCCAGCTCACCACCCTCGGGGGTTATCACTGAAGCTTTCTTT. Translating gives CASSPPSGVITEAFF.

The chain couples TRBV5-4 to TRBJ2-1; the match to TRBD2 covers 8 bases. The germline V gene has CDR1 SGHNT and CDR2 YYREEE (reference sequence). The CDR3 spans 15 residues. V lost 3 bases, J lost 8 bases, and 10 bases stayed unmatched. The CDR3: CASSSGTRKGHEQFF. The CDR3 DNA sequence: TGTGCCAGCAGCTCCGGGACTAGAAAGGGTCATGAGCAGTTCTTC.

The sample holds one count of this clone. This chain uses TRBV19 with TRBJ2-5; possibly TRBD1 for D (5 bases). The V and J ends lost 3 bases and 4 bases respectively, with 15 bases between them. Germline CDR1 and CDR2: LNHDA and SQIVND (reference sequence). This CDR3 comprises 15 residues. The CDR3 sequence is CASSMLTGARETQYF. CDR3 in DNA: TGTGCCAGTAGTATGTTGACTGGGGCCAGAGAGACCCAGTACTTC.

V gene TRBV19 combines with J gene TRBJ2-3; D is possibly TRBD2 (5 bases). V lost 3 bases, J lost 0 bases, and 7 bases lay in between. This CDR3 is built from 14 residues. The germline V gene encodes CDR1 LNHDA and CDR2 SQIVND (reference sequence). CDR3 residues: CASSMTGSTDTQYF. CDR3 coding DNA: TGTGCCAGTAGTATGACGGGGAGCACAGATACGCAGTATTTT. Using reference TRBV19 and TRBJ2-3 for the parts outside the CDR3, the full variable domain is DGGITQSPKYLFRKEGQNVTLSCEQNLNHDAMYWYRQDPGQGLRLIYYSQIVNDFQKGDIAEGYSVSREKKESFPLTVTSAQKNPTAFYLCASSMTGSTDTQYFGPGTRLTVL.

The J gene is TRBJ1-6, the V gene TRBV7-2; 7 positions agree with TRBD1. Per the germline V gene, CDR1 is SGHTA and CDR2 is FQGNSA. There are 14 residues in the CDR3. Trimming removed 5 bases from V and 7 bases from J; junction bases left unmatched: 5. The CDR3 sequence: CASSLGQRNSPLHF. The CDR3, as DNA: TGTGCCAGCAGCCTGGGACAGAGAAATTCACCCCTCCACTTT.

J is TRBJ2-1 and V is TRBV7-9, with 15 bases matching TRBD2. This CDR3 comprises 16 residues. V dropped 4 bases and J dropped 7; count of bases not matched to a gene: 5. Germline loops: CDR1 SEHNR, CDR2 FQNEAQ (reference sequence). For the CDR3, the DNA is TGTGCCAGCAGCTATGGGACTAGCGGGAGGTTGAATGAGCAGTTCTTC. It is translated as CASSYGTSGRLNEQFF.

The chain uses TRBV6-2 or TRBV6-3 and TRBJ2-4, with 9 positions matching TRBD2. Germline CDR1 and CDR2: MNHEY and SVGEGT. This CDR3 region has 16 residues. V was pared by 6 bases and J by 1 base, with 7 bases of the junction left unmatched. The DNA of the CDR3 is TGTGCCAGCAGCCCAAGCGGGAGGTGGGCCAAAAACATTCAGTACTTC. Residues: CASSPSGRWAKNIQYF.

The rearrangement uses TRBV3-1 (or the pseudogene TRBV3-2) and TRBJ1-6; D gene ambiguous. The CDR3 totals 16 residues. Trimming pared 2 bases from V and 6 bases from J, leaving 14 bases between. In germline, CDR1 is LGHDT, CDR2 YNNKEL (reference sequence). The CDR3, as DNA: TGTGCCAGCAGCCAAAGGTCCGGAGGAGGTAATTCACCCCTCCACTTT. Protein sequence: CASSQRSGGGNSPLHF.

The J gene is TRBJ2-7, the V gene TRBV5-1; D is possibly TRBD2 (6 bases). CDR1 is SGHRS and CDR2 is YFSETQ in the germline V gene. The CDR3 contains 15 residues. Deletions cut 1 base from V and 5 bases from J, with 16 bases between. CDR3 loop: CASSLISGNLNEQYF. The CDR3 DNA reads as TGCGCCAGCAGCTTGATTAGCGGAAATTTGAACGAGCAGTACTTC.

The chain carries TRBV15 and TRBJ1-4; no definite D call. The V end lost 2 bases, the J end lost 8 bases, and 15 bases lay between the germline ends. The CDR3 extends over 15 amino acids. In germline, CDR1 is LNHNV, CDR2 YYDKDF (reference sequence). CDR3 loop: CATSRTRGVKEKLFF. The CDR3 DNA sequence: TGTGCCACCAGCAGAACTCGCGGGGTTAAGGAAAAACTGTTTTTT.

CDR3 amino acids: CASSTPVATNNEQFF. CDR3 in DNA: TGTGCCAGCAGCACCCCGGTTGCCACTAACAATGAGCAGTTCTTC. The chain employs TRBV5-6 and TRBJ2-1; D uncertain. The CDR3 covers 15 residues. The germline V and J ends were trimmed by 4 bases and 5 bases, with 16 bases remaining between them. Germline V gives CDR1 SGHDT, CDR2 YYEEEE.

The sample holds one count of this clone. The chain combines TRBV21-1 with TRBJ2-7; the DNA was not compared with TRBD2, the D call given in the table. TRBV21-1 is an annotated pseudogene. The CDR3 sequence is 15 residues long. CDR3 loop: CASIRGGTSGYEQYF. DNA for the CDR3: TGTGCCAGCATCCGGGGGGGGACTAGTGGGTACGAGCAGTACTTC.

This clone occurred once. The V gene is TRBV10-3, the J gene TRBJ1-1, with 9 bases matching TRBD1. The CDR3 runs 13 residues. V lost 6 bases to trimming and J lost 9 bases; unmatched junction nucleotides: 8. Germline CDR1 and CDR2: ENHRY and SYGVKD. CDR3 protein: CAIRGQGEYKAFF. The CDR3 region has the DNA TGTGCCATCAGGGGACAGGGAGAGTACAAAGCTTTCTTT.

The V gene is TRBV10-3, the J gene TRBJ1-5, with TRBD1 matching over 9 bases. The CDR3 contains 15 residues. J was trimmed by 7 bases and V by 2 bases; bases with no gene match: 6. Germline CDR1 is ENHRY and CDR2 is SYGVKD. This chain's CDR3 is CAISERDREGQPQHF. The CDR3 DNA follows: TGTGCCATCAGTGAGAGGGACAGGGAAGGACAGCCCCAGCATTTT.